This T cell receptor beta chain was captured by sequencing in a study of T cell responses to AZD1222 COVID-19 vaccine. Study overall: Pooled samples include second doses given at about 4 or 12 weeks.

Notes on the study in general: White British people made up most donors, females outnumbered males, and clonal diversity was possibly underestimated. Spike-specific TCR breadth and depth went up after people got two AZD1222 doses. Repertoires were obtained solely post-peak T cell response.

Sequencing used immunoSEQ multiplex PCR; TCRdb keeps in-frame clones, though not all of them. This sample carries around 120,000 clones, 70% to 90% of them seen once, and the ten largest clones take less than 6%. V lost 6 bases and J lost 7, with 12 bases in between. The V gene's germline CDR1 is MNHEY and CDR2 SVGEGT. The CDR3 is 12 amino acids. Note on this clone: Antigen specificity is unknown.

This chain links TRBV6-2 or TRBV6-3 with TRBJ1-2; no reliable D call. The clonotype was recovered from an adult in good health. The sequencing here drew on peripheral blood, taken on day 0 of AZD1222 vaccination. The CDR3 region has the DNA TGTGCCAGCAGCACCCAGAGGGCTGGCTACACCTTC. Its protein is CASSTQRAGYTF.